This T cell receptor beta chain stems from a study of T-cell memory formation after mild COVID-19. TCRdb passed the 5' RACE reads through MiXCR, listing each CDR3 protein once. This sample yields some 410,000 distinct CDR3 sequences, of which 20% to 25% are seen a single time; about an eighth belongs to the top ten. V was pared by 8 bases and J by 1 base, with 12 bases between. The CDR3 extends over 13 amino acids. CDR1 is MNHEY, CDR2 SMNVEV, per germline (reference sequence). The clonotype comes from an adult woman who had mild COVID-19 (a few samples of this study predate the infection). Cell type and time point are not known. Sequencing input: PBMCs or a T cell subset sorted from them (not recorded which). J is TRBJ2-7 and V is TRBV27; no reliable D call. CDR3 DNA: TGTGCCAGCCGATTATCAAGGTCCTACGAGCAGTACTTC. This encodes CASRLSRSYEQYF.